The 27 T cell receptor beta chains listed next were all sequenced from one sample in a study of cytomegalovirus exposure and HLA in healthy donors. Profiling relied on immunoSEQ multiplex PCR, and the TCRdb table lists in-frame clones only, not all of them. Here the sample spans tens of thousands of clones, around 90% being singletons. Sequencing was carried out using PBMCs. Source of these receptors: a woman aged 18-29 years in good health and CMV-seropositive.

The genes are TRBV9 and TRBJ2-7; D is possibly TRBD1 (6 bases). V lost 4 bases, J lost 7 bases, and 18 bases lay in between. The CDR3 totals 14 residues. CDR1 is SGDLS and CDR2 is YYNGEE in the germline V gene. CDR3 nucleotide sequence: TGTGCCAGCAGCACCCTAGACAGGCTGGGGGAGCAGTACTTC. Its protein product is CASSTLDRLGEQYF. The whole variable domain, remainder taken from reference TRBV9 and TRBJ2-7, is DSGVTQTPKHLITATGQRVTLRCSPRSGDLSVYWYQQSLDQGLQFLIQYYNGEERAKGNILERFSAQQFPDLHSELNLSSLELGDSALYFCASSTLDRLGEQYFGPGTRLTVT.

The chain has TRBV5-1 and TRBJ2-6, with D possibly being TRBD2 (5 bases). The V and J ends lost 4 bases and 3 bases respectively, with 8 bases between them. This CDR3 region has 14 residues. Germline CDR1 and CDR2: SGHRS and YFSETQ. CDR3 amino acids: CASSPTSGANVLTF. The CDR3 DNA reads as TGCGCCAGCAGCCCTACTAGTGGGGCCAACGTCCTGACTTTC.

The chain combines TRBV5-6 with TRBJ2-2, with D unclear. This CDR3 region has 15 residues. Trimming took 0 bases from V and 4 from J, leaving 10 bases between them. Per the germline V gene, CDR1 is SGHDT and CDR2 is YYEEEE. CDR3 nucleotide sequence: TGTGCCAGCAGCTTGGATCGGTACAGCACCGGGGAGCTGTTTTTT. Translation: CASSLDRYSTGELFF.

V is TRBV5-8 and J is TRBJ2-3, with 7 nucleotides matching TRBD2. The V and J ends lost 3 bases and 3 bases, in that order; junction bases with no gene match: 4. The CDR3 runs 14 residues. The germline V gene encodes CDR1 SGHTS and CDR2 YDEGEE. CDR3 protein: CASSYGLETDTQYF. For the CDR3, the DNA is TGTGCCAGCAGCTACGGACTAGAAACAGATACGCAGTATTTT. Combining the CDR3 with reference TRBV5-8 and TRBJ2-3 gives the whole variable domain EAGVTQSPTHLIKTRGQQATLRCSPISGHTSVYWYQQALGLGLQFLLWYDEGEERNRGNFPPRFSGRQFPNYSSELNVNALELEDSALYLCASSYGLETDTQYFGPGTRLTVL.

CDR3 in DNA: TGTGCCATCAGAGATAGCGGGAGGGCCGCAGATACGCAGTATTTT. It specifies CAIRDSGRAADTQYF. The gene calls are TRBV10-3 and TRBJ2-3, with 11 bases lining up with TRBD2. Germline V gives CDR1 ENHRY, CDR2 SYGVKD. The CDR3 is 15 residues long. The V segment lost 6 bases and the J segment 4 bases; nucleotides outside the gene matches: 6.

This sequence joins TRBV11-1 and TRBJ2-3, with D perhaps matching TRBD2 (5 bases). CDR3 size: 17 residues. V was pared by 5 bases and J by 3 bases, with 21 bases between. Per germline, CDR1 SGHAT and CDR2 FQDESV (reference sequence). CDR3 nucleotide sequence: TGTGCCAGCAGCCCCCGGGTGTGGGGAGCTTATACAGATACGCAGTATTTT. It is translated as CASSPRVWGAYTDTQYF.

This sequence joins TRBV5-1 and TRBJ2-3, with no clear D. The length of the CDR3 is 14 residues. Germline assignment: CDR1 SGHRS and CDR2 YFSETQ. V was cut by 0 bases and J by 0 bases, with 5 bases left in between. CDR3 region: CASSLARSTDTQYF. CDR3 nucleotide sequence: TGCGCCAGCAGCTTGGCTAGAAGCACAGATACGCAGTATTTT.

This clone has a single count. J is TRBJ1-2 and V is TRBV27; 9 bases are shared with TRBD1. CDR1 MNHEY and CDR2 SMNVEV come from the germline V gene (reference sequence). This CDR3 has 12 amino acids. The junction had 3 bases not matched to a gene; V was cut back by 6 bases and J by 7 bases. CDR3 sequence: CASRTGGRGYTF. The CDR3 DNA sequence: TGTGCCAGCAGAACAGGGGGCCGTGGCTACACCTTC.

The count of this clone is one. The chain uses TRBV19 and TRBJ2-1; 10 nucleotides line up with TRBD2. Germline V gives CDR1 LNHDA, CDR2 SQIVND (reference sequence). The CDR3 contains 17 residues. With V trimmed by 1 base and J by 3 bases, 6 bases remained unmatched. The DNA for the CDR3 is TGTGCCAGTAGTATAGTACTTAGCGGGAGGTTCTACAATGAGCAGTTCTTC. Its protein is CASSIVLSGRFYNEQFF.

The V gene is TRBV19, the J gene TRBJ1-5; 7 nucleotides line up with TRBD1. Germline V CDR1 and CDR2: LNHDA, SQIVND (reference sequence). J was trimmed by 2 bases and V by 8 bases; bases with no gene match: 6. The CDR3 runs to 14 residues. CDR3 residues: CASAPTGGNQPQHF. CDR3 coding DNA: TGTGCCAGTGCACCTACAGGGGGCAATCAGCCCCAGCATTTT.

CDR3 DNA sequence: TGTGCCAGCAGATATACCGGGACAGGGAACACTGAAGCTTTCTTT. As protein: CASRYTGTGNTEAFF. This rearrangement joins TRBV2 to TRBJ1-1; 8 nucleotides line up with TRBD1. The CDR3 has 15 residues. Per the germline V gene, CDR1 is SNHLY and CDR2 is FYNNEI. Trimming took 6 bases from V and 1 from J; bases not matched to a gene: 7.

V gene TRBV30 combines with J gene TRBJ1-2; TRBD1 agrees at 7 bases. The germline V gene has CDR1 GTSNPN and CDR2 SVGIG (reference sequence). The CDR3 has 14 residues. V lost 3 bases to trimming and J lost 7 bases; unmatched junction nucleotides: 11. CDR3 sequence reads: CAWSFMGTAVGYTF. As DNA, the CDR3 is TGTGCCTGGAGCTTTATGGGGACAGCTGTTGGCTACACCTTC.

The chain uses TRBV15 and TRBJ2-7; possible D gene TRBD2, 5 bases. Trimming took 5 bases from V and 1 from J, leaving 18 bases between them. The CDR3 is 16 residues long. CDR1 is LNHNV, CDR2 YYDKDF, per germline (reference sequence). The CDR3: CATSAETRTGSYEQYF. Written as DNA, the CDR3 is TGTGCCACCAGCGCAGAGACCCGGACGGGGTCCTACGAGCAGTACTTC.

The J gene is TRBJ2-2, the V gene TRBV18, with TRBD1 matching over 7 bases. Trimming at V came to 4 bases and at J to 7 bases, leaving 9 bases not matched to a gene. This CDR3 region has 15 residues. Germline loops: CDR1 KGHSH, CDR2 LQKENI. CDR3 in DNA: TGTGCCAGCTCACGAGATACAGGGGCGGACGGGGAGCTGTTTTTT. Residues: CASSRDTGADGELFF.

Only one count was recorded for this clone. The chain links TRBV10-2 to TRBJ2-7; 12 bases align to TRBD2. The V segment lost 6 bases and the J segment 4 bases; nucleotides outside the gene matches: 10. The V gene's germline CDR1 is WSHSY and CDR2 SAAADI. The CDR3 contains 16 residues. The CDR3 coding sequence is TGCGCCAGCAGCCCCCCCCTAGCGGGGGGGATATACGAGCAGTACTTC. This codes for CASSPPLAGGIYEQYF.

This clone came up a few times. The gene calls are TRBV2 and TRBJ2-7; the match to TRBD1 covers 9 bases. V lost 6 bases, J lost 2 bases, and 8 bases stayed unmatched. From germline, CDR1 is SNHLY and CDR2 FYNNEI. The CDR3 sequence is 15 residues long. CDR3 in amino acids: CASSDEQGATYEQYF. CDR3 sequence (DNA): TGTGCCAGCAGCGATGAACAGGGGGCGACCTACGAGCAGTACTTC. The full variable domain, rest sourced from reference TRBV2 and TRBJ2-7, is EPEVTQTPSHQVTQMGQEVILRCVPISNHLYFYWYRQILGQKVEFLVSFYNNEISEKSEIFDDQFSVERPDGSNFTLKIRSTKLEDSAMYFCASSDEQGATYEQYFGPGTRLTVT.

The chain combines TRBV30 with TRBJ2-7; D remains unclear. Germline CDR1 and CDR2: GTSNPN and SVGIG (reference sequence). The V end was cut by 0 bases, the J end by 4 bases, with 10 bases between. CDR3 length: 13 residues. This CDR3 is CAWSVRQKYEQYF. In DNA form, the CDR3 reads TGTGCCTGGAGTGTTCGCCAGAAGTACGAGCAGTACTTC.

The rearrangement joins TRBV27 to TRBJ1-5; D remains unclear. CDR3 length: 12 residues. The V end lost 5 bases, the J end lost 3 bases, and 5 bases lay between the germline ends. Germline V lookup: CDR1 MNHEY, CDR2 SMNVEV (reference sequence). The CDR3 here is CASSPLNQPQHF. In DNA form, the CDR3 reads TGTGCCAGCAGTCCCCTCAATCAGCCCCAGCATTTT.

The V and J genes are TRBV4-1 and TRBJ2-3; the match to TRBD2 covers 7 bases. This CDR3 has 17 residues. V lost 3 bases and J lost 0; bases outside the gene matches: 9. Germline assignment: CDR1 MGHRA and CDR2 YSYEKL. The CDR3 here is CASSQIVSGASTDTQYF. The CDR3 bases are TGCGCCAGCAGCCAGATCGTGAGCGGGGCTAGCACAGATACGCAGTATTTT.

CDR3 DNA sequence: TGTGCCAGCAGCCTCGTTGAACAGAGCTACACCTTC. This encodes CASSLVEQSYTF. The chain employs TRBV5-5 and TRBJ1-2; D is unclear. This CDR3 spans 12 amino acids. V was clipped by 4 bases and J by 9 bases, with 13 bases between them. The V gene's germline CDR1 is SGHKS and CDR2 YYEKEE (reference sequence).

This chain uses TRBV6-5 with TRBJ2-7; 8 bases align to TRBD2. Germline loops: CDR1 MNHEY, CDR2 SVGAGI. The junction had 9 bases not matched to a gene; V was cut back by 6 bases and J by 2 bases. The CDR3 sequence is 15 residues long. CDR3 region: CASRAGTSLAYEQYF. The CDR3 DNA follows: TGTGCCAGCAGAGCCGGGACTAGTCTCGCCTACGAGCAGTACTTC.

The V call is TRBV11-2, the J call TRBJ1-1, with a weak D call TRBD1 (5 bases). Germline-derived CDR1 and CDR2 are SGHAT and FQNNGV. The CDR3 covers 19 residues. Trimming pared 1 base from V and 0 bases from J, leaving 21 bases between. The CDR3 reads CASSLGYRSGQDMNTEAFF. Here the CDR3 DNA reads TGTGCCAGCAGCTTAGGCTACAGGAGTGGGCAAGATATGAACACTGAAGCTTTCTTT. The full variable domain, in which reference TRBV11-2 and TRBJ1-1 provide the parts outside the CDR3, is EAGVAQSPRYKIIEKRQSVAFWCNPISGHATLYWYQQILGQGPKLLIQFQNNGVVDDSQLPKDRFSAERLKGVDSTLKIQPAKLEDSAVYLCASSLGYRSGQDMNTEAFFGQGTRLTVV.

The chain combines TRBV7-6 with TRBJ2-3; no definite D call. CDR3 length equals 15 residues. From germline, CDR1 is SGHVS and CDR2 FNYEAQ. V was shortened by 1 base and J by 0 bases, with 8 bases between the two germline ends. The CDR3 bases are TGTGCCAGCAGCTTAGGCGGCCCTAGCACAGATACGCAGTATTTT. This sequence encodes CASSLGGPSTDTQYF.

The chain has TRBV27 and TRBJ2-3; D is perhaps TRBD2 (5 bases). The CDR3 loop spans 14 amino acids. The germline gives CDR1 MNHEY, CDR2 SMNVEV (reference sequence). V lost 2 bases and J 4 bases, leaving 10 bases between the germline ends. The CDR3: CASSLVSRADTQYF. The CDR3 region has the DNA TGTGCCAGCAGTTTAGTTTCGAGGGCAGATACGCAGTATTTT.

This clone was observed a handful of times. CDR3 protein: CASKEGTGGYTF. CDR3 DNA: TGTGCCAGCAAGGAGGGGACTGGGGGCTACACCTTC. The V call is TRBV6-1, the J call TRBJ1-2; weak D call: TRBD1 (5 bases). This CDR3 is built from 12 residues. The germline V and J ends were trimmed by 7 bases and 8 bases, with 14 bases remaining between them. The V gene's germline CDR1 is MNHNS and CDR2 SASEGT.

This clone was recorded once. This chain uses TRBV7-6 with TRBJ2-7; 9 bases align to TRBD2. Germline V gene lookup returns CDR1 SGHVS and CDR2 FNYEAQ. This CDR3 contains 14 residues. Trimming at V came to 5 bases and at J to 2 bases, leaving 4 bases not matched to a gene. CDR3 sequence reads: CASSPSGTTYEQYF. The DNA of the CDR3 is TGTGCCAGCAGCCCTAGCGGGACCACCTACGAGCAGTACTTC.

In its sample, this clone was seen once. The V and J genes are TRBV5-4 and TRBJ2-5; maybe TRBD2 (6 bases). Trimming took 4 bases from V and 4 from J, leaving 20 bases between them. CDR1 SGHNT and CDR2 YYREEE come from the germline V gene (reference sequence). This CDR3 has 16 amino acids. The CDR3 loop is CASSHHGGSVPETQYF. The CDR3 DNA follows: TGTGCCAGCAGCCACCATGGGGGGAGCGTGCCAGAGACCCAGTACTTC.